Listed here is a single TCR beta chain. The target of this receptor is not known. No quality values exist for individual bases; no much larger clone is one base distant. The twin pairs came from the European Cystic Fibrosis Twin and Sibling Study Cohort, which recruited patients from more than 150 CF clinics across 14 European countries. Zygosity and CFTR genotype were confirmed in-house, and zygosity was tested by multiplex PCR of nine short tandem repeat loci. Each twin gave a peripheral blood sample, and clinical parameters were documented on that same day of blood sampling. Genomic DNA was isolated from peripheral blood cells with phenol/chloroform and kept in TE buffer at 4 degrees C. These data originate in a study of monozygotic twins with cystic fibrosis (dated by TCRdb to about 2021). Concerning the study at large: Barcoded libraries were made from three micrograms of fragmented DNA using approximately 14 PCR cycles. To gauge how much genetics shapes V and J gene usage, the researchers compared TCR beta repertoires both within and across 16 monozygotic twin pairs who have cystic fibrosis. Data for three of the twin pairs had previously been reported in another context. On the day blood was drawn, the twins' weight-for-height and FEVPerc (FEV1 disease centile) were ranked against those of the roughly 990 cohort participants. The cohort included ten female and six male twin pairs, mostly children and adolescents, aged roughly 2.0 to 40 years with a median of 9.1 years.

CDR1 and CDR2, per the germline V gene, are SGHVS and FNYEAQ. V is shortened by 0 bases, J by 14 bases, and the region joining them spans 13 bases. The cysteine opens and the phenylalanine closes a CDR3 of 13 amino acids. The kept DNA is CDR3 alone, 39 bases in frame from the first base. General study outcomes and caveats: Simpson clonality tended to be low (median roughly 0.0088), which suggests a naive-dominated repertoire, although clonality was higher in the most severely affected patients. The greatest similarity to the co-twin was observed for V gene usage in 13 of 16 pairs and for J usage in 8 of 16 pairs, which suggested genetic constraints. Nucleotide-identical clonotype sharing was significantly higher within monozygotic CF twin pairs than between unrelated CF individuals (P = 0.000026, Mann-Whitney). The cohort was small, and the number of shared CDR3s showed no association with age, concordance or disease severity.

Following the manufacturer's instructions, the researchers used the immunoSEQ immune profiling system to amplify TCR beta CDR3 regions via multiplex PCR. An Illumina NextSeq system was used to carry out the sequencing. Turning to the authors' computational methods: Sequence data were processed on the immunoSEQ Analyzer platform, and clonality was computed as the square root of Simpson's index of productive rearrangements. Similarity in V and J usage was quantified by Jensen-Shannon distance, and CDR3 generation probabilities were calculated with OLGA. The immuneACCESS database (August 2020) and VDJdb (December 2020) were searched for shared CDR3 sequences. TCRdb holds this immuneACCESS table with in-frame rearrangements only. Some clones are missing; in checked studies, unresolved V genes explain under half, and the rest has no known cause. That table furnishes V, J and clone size, whereas the DNA furnished D and trimming. Recorded for this sample are around 23,000 clones; around 93% of them occurred a single time. The biggest ten clones account for roughly 0.28% of the sample.

The rearrangement joined TRBV7-6 to TRBJ1-4, and TRBD1 may be the D gene, going by 5 matching bases. This sequence originates from a girl aged 2-10 years with cystic fibrosis. Sample: blood. The DNA is as follows: TGTGCCAGCAGCTTAGCAGTGGGGACGGGGCTGTTTTTT. Its product reads: CASSLAVGTGLFF. The CDR3 plus the reference TRBV7-6 and TRBJ1-4 genes for the other parts give the full variable domain: GAGVSQSPRYKVTKRGQDVALRCDPISGHVSLYWYRQALGQGPEFLTYFNYEAQQDKSGLPNDRFSAERPEGSISTLTIQRTEQRDSAMYRCASSLAVGTGLFFGSGTQLSVL.